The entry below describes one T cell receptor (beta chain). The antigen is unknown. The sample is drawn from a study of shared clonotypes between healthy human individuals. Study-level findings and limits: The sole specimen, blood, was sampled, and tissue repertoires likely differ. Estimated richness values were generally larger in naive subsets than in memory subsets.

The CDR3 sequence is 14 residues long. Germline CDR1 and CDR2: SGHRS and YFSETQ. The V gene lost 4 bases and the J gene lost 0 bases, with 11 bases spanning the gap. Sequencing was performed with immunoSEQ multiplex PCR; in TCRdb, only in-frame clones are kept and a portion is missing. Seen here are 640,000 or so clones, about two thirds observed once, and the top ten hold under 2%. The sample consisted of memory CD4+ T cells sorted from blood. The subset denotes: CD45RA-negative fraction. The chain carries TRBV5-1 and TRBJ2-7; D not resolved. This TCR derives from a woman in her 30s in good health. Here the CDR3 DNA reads TGCGCCAGCAGCCCCCGACCTAGCTCCTACGAGCAGTACTTC. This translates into CASSPRPSSYEQYF.